The clone carrying this TCR beta chain was counted at least ten times. What it binds is unknown. Nobody among the patients had been given any treatment before thyroid surgery. This CDR3 region has 15 residues. CDR1 is SGHRS, CDR2 YFSETQ, per germline. Trimming shortened V by 0 bases and J by 6 bases, and 13 bases separated the two germline ends. Original processing methods: Differences in CDR3 between clinicopathological groups were drawn on to build a classifier intended to discriminate distant-metastatic papillary thyroid cancer patients. Via MiXCR, TCRdb re-called the PCR reads. TCRdb, not the authors, supplied the V and J calls. The sample lists over 8,000 clones, over 20% seen once, with about 25% in the top ten. The data are from a study of metastatic and nonmetastatic thyroid tumors. Background on the study: Where malignant and benign thyroid patients were concerned, repertoires were compared across blood and tumor or nodule tissue.

General study results and limits: Reports indicated that malignant thyroid tumors showed significantly higher TCR beta diversity than benign nodules did, in blood and tumor.

The chain employs TRBV5-1 and TRBJ1-5; a weak D match, TRBD1 (6 bases). The specimen sequenced was tumor tissue. The clonotype was recovered from a female donor with papillary thyroid cancer or a benign thyroid nodule (not recorded which). Some clones in this sample may be carry-over from other donors' samples. CDR3 DNA sequence: TGCGCCAGCAGCTTGGAGGGGGGGCTCGGTCAGCCCCAGCATTTT. This gives the protein CASSLEGGLGQPQHF.